Listed below are T cell receptor beta chains from one sample, sequenced in a study of persistence of HIV-infected CD4 T cells. Sequencing used immunoSEQ multiplex PCR; TCRdb keeps in-frame clones, though not all of them. Among tens of thousands of clones listed, roughly 71% were seen once. Antigens of these TCRs are unknown. The input for sequencing was CD4+ T cells sorted from PBMCs after 18-hour stimulation, taken from a patient who received antiretroviral therapy. These receptor sequences come from an adult man with HIV who was CMV-seropositive. Both conserved end residues are part of each CDR3. A D gene is named only where the DNA matches it firmly. Expanded clones are given a class, and other clones once, few, many or no size at all.

size,J,D,V,CDR3,DNA
few,TRBJ1-6,NA,TRBV7-3,CASSQGGGNSPLHF,TGTGCCAGCTCCCAAGGCGGTGGAAATTCACCCCTCCACTTT
NA,TRBJ2-3,TRBD2,TRBV5-1,CASSLLTSGGAADTQYF,TGCGCCAGCAGCTTGTTAACTAGCGGGGGGGCCGCAGATACGCAGTATTTT
NA,TRBJ2-1,NA,TRBV29-1,CSVVGGRDYNEQFF,TGCAGCGTTGTTGGGGGACGGGATTACAATGAGCAGTTCTTC
NA,TRBJ1-4,NA,TRBV29-1,CSVLEGRVSTNEKLFF,TGCAGCGTTTTGGAGGGTAGAGTAAGCACTAATGAAAAACTGTTTTTT
NA,TRBJ2-1,TRBD1,TRBV7-6,CASSFEGAVSYNEQFF,TGTGCCAGCAGCTTCGAGGGGGCCGTATCCTACAATGAGCAGTTCTTC
NA,TRBJ2-7,NA,TRBV4-1,CASSQGLQTTYEQYF,TGCGCCAGCAGCCAGGGTTTACAGACAACCTACGAGCAGTACTTC
few,TRBJ2-3,NA,TRBV6-6,CASTQDSTDTQYF,TGTGCCAGCACCCAAGACAGCACAGATACGCAGTATTTT
NA,TRBJ1-6,TRBD1,TRBV5-1,CASSQPGQGAGSPLHF,TGCGCCAGCAGCCAACCGGGACAGGGGGCAGGTTCACCCCTCCACTTT
NA,TRBJ1-4,NA,TRBV5-1,CASSLGLNRVQEKLFF,TGCGCCAGCAGCTTGGGGTTGAACAGGGTACAAGAAAAACTGTTTTTT
NA,TRBJ1-1,TRBD1,TRBV5-1,CASSDYRGNTEAFF,TGCGCCAGCAGCGATTACAGGGGTAACACTGAAGCTTTCTTT
NA,TRBJ1-1,NA,TRBV12-3/TRBV12-4,CASSFSGFEAFF,TGTGCCAGCAGTTTTTCGGGGTTTGAAGCTTTCTTT
NA,TRBJ1-1,NA,TRBV7-9,CASSVPVLPEAFF,TGTGCCAGCAGCGTACCGGTTTTACCTGAAGCTTTCTTT
few,TRBJ2-7,TRBD1,TRBV19,CASSRDSLYEQYF,TGTGCCAGTAGTAGGGACAGTCTTTACGAGCAGTACTTC
NA,TRBJ1-5,TRBD1,TRBV28,CASSPAPIRDSINQPQHF,TGTGCCAGCAGTCCCGCCCCGATCCGGGACAGCATCAATCAGCCCCAGCATTTT
NA,TRBJ2-2,TRBD1,TRBV7-2,CASSLRVTGISTGELFF,TGTGCCAGCAGCTTAAGGGTGACAGGGATATCCACCGGGGAGCTGTTTTTT
NA,TRBJ2-2,NA,TRBV28,CASSFWNRATGELFF,TGTGCCAGCAGTTTTTGGAACAGGGCAACCGGGGAGCTGTTTTTT
NA,TRBJ2-1,TRBD2,TRBV20-1,CSASIAGARYNEQFF,TGCAGTGCTAGTATAGCGGGGGCCCGATACAATGAGCAGTTCTTC
medium-sized,TRBJ2-7,NA,TRBV6-1,CASSDYEQYF,TGTGCCAGCAGTGACTACGAGCAGTACTTC
NA,TRBJ2-3,NA,TRBV21-1,CASSNRSETSTDTQYF,TGTGCCAGCAGCAACCGAAGCGAAACTAGCACAGATACGCAGTATTTT
NA,TRBJ1-5,NA,TRBV28,CASSLSAVQPQHF,TGTGCCAGCAGTTTATCGGCGGTGCAGCCCCAGCATTTT
NA,TRBJ1-6,NA,TRBV2,CASREGSSRNSPLHF,TGTGCCAGCAGGGAGGGGTCTTCTCGAAATTCACCCCTCCACTTT
once,TRBJ1-6,NA,TRBV10-3,CAISVEAPNNSPLHF,TGTGCCATCAGTGTAGAGGCCCCAAATAATTCACCCCTCCACTTT
NA,TRBJ2-1,NA,TRBV3-1/TRBV3-2,CASSQGGGTYNEQFF,TGTGCCAGCAGCCAAGGAGGGGGTACCTACAATGAGCAGTTCTTC
NA,TRBJ1-1,NA,TRBV6-6,CASSTIAQAFF,TGTGCCAGCAGTACGATCGCCCAAGCTTTCTTT
NA,TRBJ2-2,NA,TRBV19,CASRRAGQGGWELFF,TGTGCCAGTAGGCGAGCTGGACAGGGAGGGTGGGAGCTGTTTTTT
NA,TRBJ1-1,NA,TRBV19,CASSMGRGGGNTEAFF,TGTGCCAGTAGTATGGGCAGGGGAGGCGGGAACACTGAAGCTTTCTTT
NA,TRBJ2-3,TRBD1,TRBV10-1,CASSIGQGAADTQYF,TGCGCCAGCAGTATTGGACAGGGGGCGGCCGATACGCAGTATTTT
few,TRBJ2-7,NA,TRBV28,CASSSTGTYEQYF,TGTGCCAGCAGTTCGACGGGGACCTACGAGCAGTACTTC
medium-sized,TRBJ1-4,NA,TRBV29-1,CSVVIQAEGEKLFF,TGCAGCGTTGTCATCCAAGCTGAGGGGGAAAAACTGTTTTTT
NA,TRBJ1-2,NA,TRBV7-9,CASSLEGTGNYGYTF,TGTGCCAGCAGCTTAGAGGGTACCGGAAACTATGGCTACACCTTC
medium-sized,TRBJ2-1,NA,TRBV10-3,CAISDPKGTTINEQFF,TGTGCCATCAGTGATCCCAAAGGGACAACCATCAATGAGCAGTTCTTC
NA,TRBJ1-1,NA,TRBV5-1,CASSLNPRRPRETEAFF,TGCGCCAGCAGCTTGAACCCCAGGAGACCCAGGGAGACTGAAGCTTTCTTT
NA,TRBJ1-1,NA,TRBV19,CASSITAANSNTEAFF,TGTGCCAGTAGTATCACGGCGGCAAACTCTAACACTGAAGCTTTCTTT
NA,TRBJ2-7,TRBD1,TRBV29-1,CSVVLRQGVYEQYF,TGCAGCGTGGTGCTGAGACAGGGGGTCTACGAGCAGTACTTC
NA,TRBJ1-5,NA,TRBV2,CASRGDNQPQHF,TGTGCCAGCAGGGGGGATAATCAGCCCCAGCATTTT
once,TRBJ1-3,NA,TRBV18,CASSPNLDSSGNTIYF,TGTGCCAGCTCACCGAACCTTGACTCCTCTGGAAACACCATATATTTT
few,TRBJ2-7,NA,TRBV18,CASSPPRRGNSYEQYF,TGTGCCAGCTCACCCCCGAGGAGGGGAAACTCCTACGAGCAGTACTTC
NA,TRBJ1-4,TRBD1,TRBV5-4,CASSFNRGAATNEKLFF,TGTGCCAGCAGCTTTAACAGGGGAGCCGCAACTAATGAAAAACTGTTTTTT
NA,TRBJ2-1,TRBD1,TRBV24-1,CATSDSPGQGPNEQFF,TGTGCCACCAGTGATTCGCCGGGACAGGGGCCCAATGAGCAGTTCTTC
NA,TRBJ1-1,NA,TRBV7-9,CASSPRAEAFF,TGTGCCAGCAGCCCACGGGCTGAAGCTTTCTTT
NA,TRBJ2-7,NA,TRBV28,CASNGPARYEQYF,TGTGCCAGCAACGGCCCGGCTCGCTACGAGCAGTACTTC
NA,TRBJ1-6,NA,TRBV27,CASSLRRNNSPLHF,TGTGCCAGCAGTTTACGGAGGAATAATTCACCCCTCCACTTT
NA,TRBJ1-5,TRBD1,TRBV3-1/TRBV3-2,CASSMTGGGQPQHF,TGTGCCAGCAGCATGACAGGGGGCGGTCAGCCCCAGCATTTT
NA,TRBJ2-2,NA,TRBV9,CASSVSAANTGELFF,TGTGCCAGCAGCGTATCAGCCGCGAACACCGGGGAGCTGTTTTTT
NA,TRBJ2-7,TRBD1,TRBV5-1,CASGTGDPYEQYF,TGCGCCAGCGGAACAGGGGACCCCTACGAGCAGTACTTC
NA,TRBJ1-2,TRBD1,TRBV2,CASSDGTGGNYGYTF,TGTGCCAGCAGTGACGGGACAGGGGGTAACTATGGCTACACCTTC
once,TRBJ2-3,TRBD2,TRBV18,CASSPSGAGNGDTQYF,TGTGCCAGCTCACCAAGCGGGGCAGGGAATGGAGATACGCAGTATTTT
NA,TRBJ1-2,TRBD1,TRBV27,CASKRQGNYGYTF,TGTGCCAGCAAACGACAGGGAAACTATGGCTACACCTTC
few,TRBJ1-6,TRBD1,TRBV4-2,CASSQGSDRVKSPLHF,TGTGCCAGCAGCCAGGGATCCGACAGGGTAAAATCACCCCTCCACTTT
once,TRBJ2-2,NA,TRBV18,CASSPNSGELFF,TGTGCCAGCTCACCAAACAGCGGGGAGCTGTTTTTT
NA,TRBJ2-2,NA,TRBV10-2,CASNLNSGGSGELFF,TGCGCCAGCAATCTCAACTCCGGGGGCAGCGGGGAGCTGTTTTTT
NA,TRBJ2-6,NA,TRBV24-1,CATSDSRSSPSGANVLTF,TGTGCCACCAGTGATTCCCGTAGTTCCCCTTCTGGGGCCAACGTCCTGACTTTC
NA,TRBJ1-2,NA,TRBV9,CASSATSSISVYGYTF,TGTGCCAGCAGCGCAACTAGCTCGATCTCCGTATATGGCTACACCTTC
few,TRBJ1-2,TRBD1,TRBV28,CASSPPLTGIYDYGYTF,TGTGCCAGCAGCCCTCCTTTGACAGGGATTTATGACTATGGCTACACCTTC
medium-sized,TRBJ2-1,TRBD1,TRBV12-5,CASGSRTGGSSYNEQFF,TGTGCTAGTGGTTCACGGACAGGGGGCAGCTCCTACAATGAGCAGTTCTTC
NA,TRBJ1-5,TRBD1,TRBV6-5,CASSPDRGQNQPQHF,TGTGCCAGCAGTCCTGACAGGGGGCAAAATCAGCCCCAGCATTTT
NA,TRBJ1-2,NA,TRBV2,CASSATPGANYGYTF,TGTGCCAGCAGTGCAACGCCCGGGGCTAACTATGGCTACACCTTC
few,TRBJ2-7,NA,TRBV5-5,CASSSTATVDYEQYF,TGTGCCAGCAGCTCGACTGCCACCGTTGATTACGAGCAGTACTTC
medium-sized,TRBJ2-6,TRBD1,TRBV7-7,CASSSGQGAGANVLTF,TGTGCCAGCAGCTCGGGACAGGGGGCAGGGGCCAACGTCCTGACTTTC